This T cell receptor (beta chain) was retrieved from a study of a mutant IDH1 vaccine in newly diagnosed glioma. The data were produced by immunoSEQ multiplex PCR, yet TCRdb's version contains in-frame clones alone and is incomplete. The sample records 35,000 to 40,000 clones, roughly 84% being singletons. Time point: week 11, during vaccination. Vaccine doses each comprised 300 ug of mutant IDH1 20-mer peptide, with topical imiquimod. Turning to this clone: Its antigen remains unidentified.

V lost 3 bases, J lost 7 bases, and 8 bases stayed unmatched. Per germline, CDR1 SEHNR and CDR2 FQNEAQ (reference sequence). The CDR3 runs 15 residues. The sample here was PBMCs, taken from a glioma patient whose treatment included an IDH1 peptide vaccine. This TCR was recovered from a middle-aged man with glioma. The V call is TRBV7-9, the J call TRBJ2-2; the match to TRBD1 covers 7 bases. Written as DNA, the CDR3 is TGTGCCAGCAGCTTTCCCGGGACAGCGGTCGGGGAGCTGTTTTTT. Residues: CASSFPGTAVGELFF. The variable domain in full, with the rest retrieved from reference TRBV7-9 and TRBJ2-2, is DTGVSQNPRHKITKRGQNVTFRCDPISEHNRLYWYRQTLGQGPEFLTYFQNEAQLEKSRLLSDRFSAERPKGSFSTLEIQRTEQGDSAMYLCASSFPGTAVGELFFGEGSRLTVL.